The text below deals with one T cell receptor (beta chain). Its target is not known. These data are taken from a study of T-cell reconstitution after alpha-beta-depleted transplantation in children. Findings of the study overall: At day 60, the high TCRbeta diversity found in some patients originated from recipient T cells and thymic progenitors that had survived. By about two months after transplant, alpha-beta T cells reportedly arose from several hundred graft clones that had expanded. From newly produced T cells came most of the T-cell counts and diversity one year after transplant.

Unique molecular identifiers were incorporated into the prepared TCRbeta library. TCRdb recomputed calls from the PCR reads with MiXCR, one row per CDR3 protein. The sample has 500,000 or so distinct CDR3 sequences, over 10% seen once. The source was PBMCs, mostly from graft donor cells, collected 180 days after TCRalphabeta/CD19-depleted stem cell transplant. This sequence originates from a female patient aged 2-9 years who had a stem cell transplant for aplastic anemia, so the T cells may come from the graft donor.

The CDR3 nucleotides are TGTGCCAGCAGCCGCGAACTAGCGGGATACACAGATACGCAGTATTTT. The encoded protein is CASSRELAGYTDTQYF. V usage is TRBV5-4 and J usage is TRBJ2-3; 10 bases match TRBD2. Germline assignment: CDR1 SGHNT and CDR2 YYREEE (reference sequence). This CDR3 is 16 amino acids long. V gave up 4 bases and J gave up 2 bases; unmatched junction bases: 7.